This is a list of T cell receptor delta chains from one sample in a study of Vδ1+ human thymocytes. TCRdb reapplied CATT to the multiplex PCR reads. The table lists about 55,000 delta-chain clones, approximately 15% of them singletons. Sequencing used Vdelta1+ gamma-delta thymocytes from the thymus. The receptors were gathered from a boy less than two years old who had congenital heart surgery. Each CDR3 is given with its conserved first and last residue. Fields, in order: V gene, D gene, clone size, CDR3 length, J gene, CDR3 protein, CDR3 DNA. A D gene is named only where the DNA matches it firmly. Size is omitted from some rows. Given values are once, few, many or a class for expanded clones.

v_call: TRDV1; d_call: NA; clone_size: few; cdr3_length: 16; j_call: TRDJ1; cdr3_aa: CALGEPSRSDTDKLIF; cdr3_nt: TGTGCTCTTGGGGAACCTTCCCGGTCGGACACCGATAAACTCATCTTT
v_call: TRDV1; d_call: NA; clone_size: few; cdr3_length: 21; j_call: TRDJ1; cdr3_aa: CALGGPPSYVSGGGCDDKLIF; cdr3_nt: TGTGCTCTTGGGGGGCCCCCTTCCTACGTTTCGGGTGGGGGATGCGACGATAAACTCATCTTT
v_call: TRDV1; d_call: NA; clone_size: few; cdr3_length: 15; j_call: TRDJ1; cdr3_aa: CALGELRAQKYVLIF; cdr3_nt: TGTGCTCTTGGGGAACTAAGAGCACAAAAGTACGTACTCATCTTT
v_call: TRDV1; d_call: TRDD3; clone_size: NA; cdr3_length: 21; j_call: TRDJ1; cdr3_aa: CALGELPTRGYWGILPDKLIF; cdr3_nt: TGTGCTCTTGGGGAGCTTCCTACGAGGGGGTACTGGGGGATACTTCCCGATAAACTCATCTTT
v_call: TRDV1; d_call: NA; clone_size: NA; cdr3_length: 15; j_call: TRDJ1; cdr3_aa: CALGGKRDRTDKLIF; cdr3_nt: TGTGCTCTTGGCGGGAAGAGGGATAGGACCGATAAACTCATCTTT
v_call: TRDV1; d_call: TRDD3; clone_size: few; cdr3_length: 20; j_call: TRDJ2; cdr3_aa: CALGGKSPVVLGWLTAQLFF; cdr3_nt: TGTGCTCTTGGGGGCAAGTCCCCGGTTGTACTGGGGTGGTTGACAGCACAACTCTTCTTT
v_call: TRDV1; d_call: TRDD3; clone_size: NA; cdr3_length: 18; j_call: TRDJ1; cdr3_aa: CALGELPPTGGYGDKLIF; cdr3_nt: TGTGCTCTTGGGGAACTGCCCCCGACTGGGGGATACGGGGATAAACTCATCTTT
v_call: TRDV1; d_call: TRDD3; clone_size: few; cdr3_length: 20; j_call: TRDJ1; cdr3_aa: CALVTLTIGGYDSGTDKLIF; cdr3_nt: TGTGCTCTTGTAACGTTAACTATTGGGGGATACGACTCTGGGACCGATAAACTCATCTTT
v_call: TRDV1; d_call: NA; clone_size: few; cdr3_length: 13; j_call: TRDJ1; cdr3_aa: CALPFVCADKLIF; cdr3_nt: TGTGCTCTCCCCTTCGTATGTGCCGATAAACTCATCTTT
v_call: TRDV1; d_call: TRDD3; clone_size: few; cdr3_length: 20; j_call: TRDJ1; cdr3_aa: CALGELSPLRGIKNTDKLIF; cdr3_nt: TGTGCTCTTGGGGAACTTAGTCCTTTACGGGGGATAAAGAACACCGATAAACTCATCTTT
v_call: TRDV1; d_call: TRDD3; clone_size: NA; cdr3_length: 22; j_call: TRDJ1; cdr3_aa: CALGVLAYGRPGGYPTTDKLIF; cdr3_nt: TGTGCTCTTGGGGTGCTGGCCTACGGACGACCTGGGGGATACCCCACCACCGATAAACTCATCTTT
v_call: TRDV1; d_call: NA; clone_size: few; cdr3_length: 16; j_call: TRDJ1; cdr3_aa: CALGGRRGTSIHKLIF; cdr3_nt: TGTGCTCTTGGGGGGAGGAGGGGGACCTCGATCCATAAACTCATCTTT
v_call: TRDV1; d_call: TRDD3; clone_size: NA; cdr3_length: 18; j_call: TRDJ1; cdr3_aa: CALGEKAVLGEHTDKLIF; cdr3_nt: TGTGCTCTTGGGGAAAAGGCTGTACTGGGGGAGCACACCGATAAACTCATCTTT
v_call: TRDV1; d_call: TRDD3; clone_size: NA; cdr3_length: 21; j_call: TRDJ1; cdr3_aa: CALGEPPYRPMYWGIVDKLIF; cdr3_nt: TGTGCTCTTGGGGAACCCCCCTACAGACCGATGTACTGGGGGATAGTCGATAAACTCATCTTT
v_call: TRDV3; d_call: NA; clone_size: NA; cdr3_length: 15; j_call: TRDJ1; cdr3_aa: CAFICRRAYTDKLIF; cdr3_nt: TGTGCCTTTATTTGTCGTCGGGCGTACACCGATAAACTCATCTTT
v_call: TRDV1; d_call: NA; clone_size: few; cdr3_length: 15; j_call: TRDJ1; cdr3_aa: CALFRGGTYTDKLIF; cdr3_nt: TGTGCTCTTTTCCGGGGGGGAACGTACACCGATAAACTCATCTTT
v_call: TRDV2; d_call: TRDD3; clone_size: few; cdr3_length: 18; j_call: TRDJ1; cdr3_aa: CACDTLSYWGTNTYKLIF; cdr3_nt: TGTGCCTGTGACACCCTCTCTTACTGGGGGACTAACACCTATAAACTCATCTTT
v_call: TRDV1; d_call: TRDD3; clone_size: few; cdr3_length: 19; j_call: TRDJ1; cdr3_aa: CALGEQYWGIRSVTDKLIF; cdr3_nt: TGTGCTCTTGGGGAACAGTACTGGGGGATACGCTCCGTCACCGATAAACTCATCTTT
v_call: TRDV1; d_call: NA; clone_size: NA; cdr3_length: 25; j_call: TRDJ1; cdr3_aa: CALGEPLLPTPPLATLLGDTDKLIF; cdr3_nt: TGTGCTCTTGGGGAACCACTTCTTCCTACACCTCCTTTGGCAACCTTACTGGGGGACACCGATAAACTCATCTTT
v_call: TRDV1; d_call: TRDD3; clone_size: NA; cdr3_length: 23; j_call: TRDJ1; cdr3_aa: CALGGHPFPPNVYWGTSTDKLIF; cdr3_nt: TGTGCTCTTGGGGGGCACCCCTTCCCCCCGAATGTTTACTGGGGGACAAGCACCGATAAACTCATCTTT
v_call: TRDV1; d_call: NA; clone_size: NA; cdr3_length: 14; j_call: TRDJ1; cdr3_aa: CALGEPWGHDKLIF; cdr3_nt: TGTGCTCTTGGGGAACCATGGGGCCATGATAAACTCATCTTT
v_call: TRDV1; d_call: NA; clone_size: few; cdr3_length: 19; j_call: TRDJ1; cdr3_aa: CALGELSLLPSSDTDKLIF; cdr3_nt: TGTGCTCTTGGGGAACTGAGCCTACTGCCTAGCTCGGACACCGATAAACTCATCTTT
v_call: TRDV1; d_call: TRDD3; clone_size: few; cdr3_length: 21; j_call: TRDJ1; cdr3_aa: CALGELGFAYVVGGSGGKLIF; cdr3_nt: TGTGCTCTTGGGGAACTAGGATTCGCCTACGTGGTTGGGGGATCTGGCGGAAAACTCATCTTT
v_call: TRDV1; d_call: TRDD3; clone_size: NA; cdr3_length: 21; j_call: TRDJ1; cdr3_aa: CALGERYLAGGYRGYTDKLIF; cdr3_nt: TGTGCTCTTGGGGAACGGTATCTGGCTGGGGGATACCGGGGTTACACCGATAAACTCATCTTT
v_call: TRDV1; d_call: NA; clone_size: few; cdr3_length: 17; j_call: TRDJ1; cdr3_aa: CALVFARLGEYTDKLIF; cdr3_nt: NA
v_call: TRAV29/DV5; d_call: TRDD3; clone_size: few; cdr3_length: 17; j_call: TRDJ1; cdr3_aa: CAASKYWGIVDTDKLIF; cdr3_nt: TGTGCAGCAAGCAAATACTGGGGGATCGTAGACACCGATAAACTCATCTTT
v_call: TRDV1; d_call: NA; clone_size: NA; cdr3_length: 16; j_call: TRDJ1; cdr3_aa: CALGDRTFGFEPGLIF; cdr3_nt: TGTGCTCTTGGGGACCGAACGTTCGGGTTCGAACCGGGACTCATCTTT
v_call: TRDV1; d_call: NA; clone_size: NA; cdr3_length: 17; j_call: TRDJ1; cdr3_aa: CALGEFSHEYNTDKLIF; cdr3_nt: TGTGCTCTTGGGGAGTTTTCCCACGAGTACAACACCGATAAACTCATCTTT
v_call: TRDV1; d_call: NA; clone_size: NA; cdr3_length: 19; j_call: TRDJ1; cdr3_aa: CALGELGGAPPPHTDKLIF; cdr3_nt: TGTGCTCTTGGGGAACTAGGGGGAGCTCCCCCCCCTCACACCGATAAACTCATCTTT
v_call: TRDV1; d_call: TRDD3; clone_size: few; cdr3_length: 19; j_call: TRDJ1; cdr3_aa: CALGEGTFGGYEYTDKLIF; cdr3_nt: TGTGCTCTTGGGGAAGGTACTTTTGGGGGATACGAGTACACCGATAAACTCATCTTT
v_call: TRDV1; d_call: NA; clone_size: few; cdr3_length: 19; j_call: TRDJ1; cdr3_aa: CALGESLPSWGSYTDKLIF; cdr3_nt: TGTGCTCTTGGGGAATCGCTTCCTTCCTGGGGGTCCTACACCGATAAACTCATCTTT
v_call: TRDV1; d_call: TRDD3; clone_size: NA; cdr3_length: 23; j_call: TRDJ1; cdr3_aa: CALGELPYERVWGINLYTDKLIF; cdr3_nt: TGTGCTCTTGGGGAACTTCCCTACGAAAGAGTTTGGGGGATAAACCTGTACACCGATAAACTCATCTTT
v_call: TRDV1; d_call: TRDD3; clone_size: few; cdr3_length: 18; j_call: TRDJ1; cdr3_aa: CALGELNWGILYTDKLIF; cdr3_nt: TGTGCTCTTGGGGAATTGAACTGGGGGATACTGTACACCGATAAACTCATCTTT
v_call: TRDV1; d_call: TRDD3; clone_size: NA; cdr3_length: 17; j_call: TRDJ1; cdr3_aa: CALGNTVGGYATDKLIF; cdr3_nt: TGTGCTCTTGGGAACACAGTAGGGGGATACGCCACCGATAAACTCATCTTT
v_call: TRDV1; d_call: TRDD3; clone_size: NA; cdr3_length: 20; j_call: TRDJ1; cdr3_aa: CALGELPTRWGMGWTDKLIF; cdr3_nt: TGTGCTCTTGGGGAACTTCCTACAAGGTGGGGGATGGGGTGGACCGATAAACTCATCTTT
v_call: TRDV1; d_call: NA; clone_size: few; cdr3_length: 17; j_call: TRDJ1; cdr3_aa: CALGAPFAGGHTDKLIF; cdr3_nt: TGTGCTCTTGGGGCCCCTTTTGCCGGGGGACACACCGATAAACTCATCTTT
v_call: TRDV1; d_call: NA; clone_size: few; cdr3_length: 19; j_call: TRDJ2; cdr3_aa: CALGELATRDWTLTAQLFF; cdr3_nt: TGTGCTCTTGGGGAACTAGCTACTCGTGACTGGACTTTGACAGCACAACTCTTCTTT
v_call: TRDV1; d_call: TRDD3; clone_size: NA; cdr3_length: 17; j_call: TRDJ1; cdr3_aa: CALGGTGGYQYTDKLIF; cdr3_nt: TGTGCTCTTGGTGGTACTGGGGGATACCAGTACACCGATAAACTCATCTTT
v_call: TRDV1; d_call: NA; clone_size: NA; cdr3_length: 14; j_call: TRDJ1; cdr3_aa: CALGDATLTGKLIF; cdr3_nt: TGTGCTCTTGGAGACGCTACGTTAACTGGTAAACTCATCTTT
v_call: TRDV1; d_call: TRDD3; clone_size: NA; cdr3_length: 26; j_call: TRDJ1; cdr3_aa: CALGERPSFLSLGDRQSRSYTDKLIF; cdr3_nt: TGTGCTCTTGGGGAGCGGCCTTCCTTTTTATCACTGGGGGATCGACAATCCCGATCGTACACCGATAAACTCATCTTT
v_call: TRDV1; d_call: TRDD3; clone_size: few; cdr3_length: 17; j_call: TRDJ1; cdr3_aa: CALGERGYPQYTDKLIF; cdr3_nt: TGTGCTCTTGGGGAGAGGGGATACCCTCAGTACACCGATAAACTCATCTTT
v_call: TRDV1; d_call: TRDD3; clone_size: NA; cdr3_length: 19; j_call: TRDJ1; cdr3_aa: CALGDLRLGTGGRQSKLIF; cdr3_nt: TGTGCTCTTGGGGATCTTCGTCTTGGTACTGGGGGACGTCAATCCAAACTCATCTTT
v_call: TRDV1; d_call: TRDD3; clone_size: few; cdr3_length: 20; j_call: TRDJ1; cdr3_aa: CALGELAVGLGARMEGKLIF; cdr3_nt: TGTGCTCTTGGGGAACTGGCCGTGGGACTGGGGGCCCGTATGGAGGGTAAACTCATCTTT
v_call: TRDV1; d_call: NA; clone_size: few; cdr3_length: 16; j_call: TRDJ1; cdr3_aa: CALGDLIRGEAYKLIF; cdr3_nt: TGTGCTCTTGGGGACTTAATTCGCGGGGAGGCTTATAAACTCATCTTT
v_call: TRDV1; d_call: NA; clone_size: NA; cdr3_length: 20; j_call: TRDJ1; cdr3_aa: CALGEGRRPVPMGGTDKLIF; cdr3_nt: TGTGCTCTTGGGGAGGGGCGGAGACCGGTCCCCATGGGGGGGACCGATAAACTCATCTTT
v_call: TRDV1; d_call: TRDD3; clone_size: few; cdr3_length: 21; j_call: TRDJ1; cdr3_aa: CALGDSYQYWGIPTYPDKLIF; cdr3_nt: TGTGCTCTTGGGGATTCCTACCAGTACTGGGGGATACCTACCTACCCGGATAAACTCATCTTT
v_call: TRDV1; d_call: NA; clone_size: NA; cdr3_length: 22; j_call: TRDJ1; cdr3_aa: CALGELESYGWGSKRYTDKLIF; cdr3_nt: TGTGCTCTTGGGGAACTAGAGTCCTACGGCTGGGGCTCAAAAAGGTACACCGATAAACTCATCTTT
v_call: TRDV1; d_call: TRDD3; clone_size: NA; cdr3_length: 21; j_call: TRDJ1; cdr3_aa: CALGRFPATGGLPWYTDKLIF; cdr3_nt: TGTGCTCTTGGGAGATTTCCTGCTACTGGGGGTCTCCCCTGGTACACCGATAAACTCATCTTT
v_call: TRDV1; d_call: NA; clone_size: NA; cdr3_length: 17; j_call: TRDJ1; cdr3_aa: CALGVPPWGSYTDKLIF; cdr3_nt: TGTGCTCTTGGGGTTCCGCCGTGGGGATCCTACACCGATAAACTCATCTTT
v_call: TRDV1; d_call: TRDD3; clone_size: few; cdr3_length: 17; j_call: TRDJ1; cdr3_aa: CALGELGTGGYGDKLIF; cdr3_nt: TGTGCTCTTGGGGAACTCGGAACTGGGGGATACGGCGATAAACTCATCTTT
v_call: TRDV1; d_call: NA; clone_size: once; cdr3_length: 19; j_call: TRDJ1; cdr3_aa: CALGPSCPLLCRRFDKLIF; cdr3_nt: TGTGCTCTTGGGCCTTCATGCCCTCTACTCTGTCGCCGCTTCGATAAACTCATCTTT
v_call: TRDV2; d_call: NA; clone_size: few; cdr3_length: 11; j_call: TRDJ1; cdr3_aa: CACSHTDKLIF; cdr3_nt: TGTGCCTGCAGTCACACCGATAAACTCATCTTT
v_call: TRDV1; d_call: NA; clone_size: NA; cdr3_length: 21; j_call: TRDJ1; cdr3_aa: CAPPAYHLVVQRREYTDKLIF; cdr3_nt: TGTGCTCCCCCAGCCTATCACCTCGTCGTCCAAAGACGAGAGTACACCGATAAACTCATCTTT
v_call: TRDV1; d_call: TRDD3; clone_size: NA; cdr3_length: 18; j_call: TRDJ1; cdr3_aa: CALFLTGGYALYTDKLIF; cdr3_nt: TGTGCTCTTTTTCTTACTGGGGGATACGCATTGTACACCGATAAACTCATCTTT